The 20 T cell receptor beta chains listed next were all sequenced from one sample in a study of graft-versus-host responses after intestinal transplantation. No antigen is known for these receptors. Sequenced by immunoSEQ multiplex PCR; TCRdb stores in-frame clones only, minus some. This table holds some 70,000 clones, around 86% found once. The starting material was unstimulated CD8+ T cells sorted from spleen or lymph node cells, obtained before transplant. These receptors all come from a human donor who was the organ donor for an intestinal transplant.

The V call is TRBV6-1, the J call TRBJ1-5; no reliable D call. CDR1 and CDR2 (germline): MNHNS, SASEGT. Trimming shortened V by 0 bases and J by 5 bases, and 17 bases separated the two germline ends. The CDR3 consists of 17 residues. The CDR3 bases are TGTGCCAGCAGTGAAGCCCACAGTCGGAGTAGGGATCAGCCCCAGCATTTT. This translates into CASSEAHSRSRDQPQHF.

The chain employs TRBV9 and TRBJ2-5; D is undetermined. This CDR3 region has 14 residues. Germline CDR1 and CDR2: SGDLS and YYNGEE. Between the trimmed V and J ends, which lost 0 bases and 1 base, there was a span of 7 bases. CDR3 nucleotides: TGTGCCAGCAGCGTAGCTGGCAGCCAAGAGACCCAGTACTTC. Its translation is CASSVAGSQETQYF.

This clone was found once. This sequence joins TRBV5-4 and TRBJ2-3; D possibly corresponds to TRBD2 (6 bases). The CDR3 is 15 amino acids. V was trimmed by 4 bases and J by 1 base, leaving 13 bases between them. From germline, CDR1 is SGHNT and CDR2 YYREEE (reference sequence). CDR3 sequence: CASSGGVVGTDTQYF. CDR3 in DNA: TGTGCCAGCAGCGGAGGGGTGGTTGGCACAGATACGCAGTATTTT.

This clone has a single count. The chain has TRBV19 and TRBJ1-2, with D possibly matching TRBD1 (5 bases). The CDR3 length is 13 residues. Trimming left V 3 bases short and J 7 bases short, with 12 bases between. CDR1 is LNHDA and CDR2 is SQIVND in the germline V gene (reference sequence). CDR3 in DNA: TGTGCCAGTAGTATCTTCGGGACTGCTGGCTACACCTTC. This codes for CASSIFGTAGYTF.

This clone was counted a few times. One junction end disagrees with the germline gene, perhaps due to a read error. V usage is TRBV6-1 and J usage is TRBJ1-6; D is unclear. CDR1 and CDR2 from the germline V gene are MNHNS and SASEGT. This CDR3 has 12 amino acids. The chain's CDR3 is CVSGQYNSPLHF. CDR3 bases: TGCGTAAGCGGCCAGTATAATTCACCCCTCCACTTT.

The sample holds one count of this clone. The chain recombines TRBV28 with TRBJ1-1; D is possibly TRBD1 (6 bases). V lost 5 bases and J 3 bases, leaving 22 bases between the germline ends. The CDR3 contains 17 residues. Germline values: CDR1 MDHEN, CDR2 SYDVKM. The CDR3 nucleotides read TGTGCCAGCAGTCCGCACCCTACAGGGTTCCAGGACACTGAAGCTTTCTTT. It codes for CASSPHPTGFQDTEAFF.

The table lists this clone with a count of one. The chain uses TRBV27 and TRBJ1-2; D is possibly TRBD1 (5 bases). Germline loops: CDR1 MNHEY, CDR2 SMNVEV (reference sequence). Trimming shortened V by 6 bases and J by 6 bases, and 11 bases separated the two germline ends. CDR3 length equals 12 residues. The CDR3 DNA follows: TGTGCCAGCAGGCAGCCGGGGGATGGCTACACCTTC. It encodes CASRQPGDGYTF.

This clone is a singleton in its sample. The chain is built from TRBV6-5 and TRBJ1-2, with 7 nucleotides matching TRBD1. Per germline, CDR1 MNHEY and CDR2 SVGAGI. The CDR3 length is 14 residues. The V and J ends lost 3 bases and 5 bases, in that order; junction bases with no gene match: 6. The CDR3 DNA reads TGTGCCAGCAGTTATGAGGGGGCGGGTTATGGCTACACCTTC. Its translation is CASSYEGAGYGYTF.

The chain recombines TRBV27 with TRBJ2-7, with D possibly matching TRBD2 (6 bases). CDR3 size: 13 residues. Between the trimmed V and J ends, which lost 4 bases and 3 bases, there was a span of 10 bases. CDR1 and CDR2 from the germline V gene are MNHEY and SMNVEV (reference sequence). In DNA, the CDR3 is TGTGCCAGCAGTTGGGGGGTCGACTACGAGCAGTACTTC. Protein: CASSWGVDYEQYF.

J is TRBJ2-3 and V is TRBV27; D might be TRBD1 or TRBD2, each matching 6 bases. CDR1 and CDR2 (germline): MNHEY, SMNVEV (reference sequence). Deletions cut 6 bases from V and 4 bases from J, with 8 bases between. The CDR3 has 12 residues. The CDR3 sequence: CASSGGPDTQYF. CDR3 nucleotides: TGTGCCAGCAGCGGGGGCCCAGATACGCAGTATTTT.

The chain links TRBV6-1 to TRBJ1-4, with D perhaps TRBD1 (6 bases). Germline V gene sequence: CDR1 MNHNS, CDR2 SASEGT. V was trimmed by 1 base and J by 7 bases, leaving 13 bases between them. This CDR3 comprises 15 residues. The DNA of the CDR3 is TGTGCCAGCAGTGAAGGAGTGACAGGTTTTGAAAAACTGTTTTTT. This translates into CASSEGVTGFEKLFF.

The rearrangement joins TRBV7-9 to TRBJ2-7, with D possibly matching TRBD1 (5 bases). The CDR3 covers 10 residues. Per germline, CDR1 SEHNR and CDR2 FQNEAQ (reference sequence). The V end was cut by 11 bases, the J end by 3 bases, with 8 bases between. Here the CDR3 DNA reads TGTGCCGGGGCATTCTACGAGCAGTACTTC. Residues: CAGAFYEQYF.

CDR3 sequence reads: CASSLREGLTSSPLHF. For the CDR3, the DNA is TGTGCCAGCAGCTTACGAGAGGGGTTGACAAGTTCACCCCTCCACTTT. V gene TRBV11-2 combines with J gene TRBJ1-6, with D possibly being TRBD1 (5 bases). Germline V gene lookup returns CDR1 SGHAT and CDR2 FQNNGV. The CDR3 spans 16 residues. V was shortened by 2 bases and J by 9 bases, with 17 bases between the two germline ends.

V and J are TRBV15 and TRBJ2-1, with TRBD1 identical over 8 bases. Germline CDR1 and CDR2: LNHNV and YYDKDF (reference sequence). V trimming: 4 bases; J trimming: 10 bases; junction bases outside the gene matches: 18. The CDR3 runs 17 residues. The CDR3 sequence is CATSTREDRVDLGEQFF. CDR3 coding DNA: TGTGCCACCAGCACGAGAGAGGACAGGGTGGACCTCGGAGAGCAGTTCTTC.

The chain recombines TRBV6-7 with TRBJ2-3; 9 bases map to TRBD2. TRBV6-7 is noted as an ORF with a role that remains uncertain. With V trimmed by 0 bases and J by 1 base, 5 bases remained unmatched. The CDR3 has 17 amino acids. CDR3 coding DNA: TGTGCCAGCAGTTACTCCACGTCTAGCGGGGGCACAGATACGCAGTATTTT. Its protein is CASSYSTSSGGTDTQYF.

The rearrangement uses TRBV9 and TRBJ2-3; D is unclear. In germline, CDR1 is SGDLS, CDR2 YYNGEE. This CDR3 has 14 residues. Trimming left V 0 bases short and J 2 bases short, with 7 bases between. The CDR3 reads CASSVEDNTDTQYF. CDR3 nucleotide sequence: TGTGCCAGCAGCGTAGAAGACAACACAGATACGCAGTATTTT.

The chain has TRBV7-9 and TRBJ2-1; D perhaps matches TRBD2 (6 bases). The CDR3 totals 14 residues. Germline V CDR1 and CDR2: SEHNR, FQNEAQ (reference sequence). Trimming took off 5 bases at V and 10 bases at J, with 18 bases between the two ends. CDR3 in amino acids: CASSHPLAEGEQFF. The CDR3 nucleotides are TGTGCCAGCAGCCACCCCCTGGCGGAGGGAGAGCAGTTCTTC. The full variable domain, in which reference TRBV7-9 and TRBJ2-1 provide the parts outside the CDR3, is DTGVSQNPRHKITKRGQNVTFRCDPISEHNRLYWYRQTLGQGPEFLTYFQNEAQLEKSRLLSDRFSAERPKGSFSTLEIQRTEQGDSAMYLCASSHPLAEGEQFFGPGTRLTVL.

This sequence joins TRBV7-2 and TRBJ1-2, with a possible D match to TRBD1 (6 bases). The V end was cut by 1 base, the J end by 3 bases, with 12 bases between. CDR3 length equals 15 residues. CDR1 and CDR2 from the germline V gene are SGHTA and FQGNSA. The CDR3 reads CASSLVQGLYYGYTF. In DNA form, the CDR3 reads TGTGCCAGCAGCTTAGTCCAGGGGCTCTACTATGGCTACACCTTC. Based on the CDR3 plus reference TRBV7-2 and TRBJ1-2, the full variable domain is GAGVSQSPSNKVTEKGKDVELRCDPISGHTALYWYRQSLGQGLEFLIYFQGNSAPDKSGLPSDRFSAERTGGSVSTLTIQRTQQEDSAVYLCASSLVQGLYYGYTFGSGTRLTVV.

This clone is a singleton in its sample. This chain uses TRBV5-1 with TRBJ2-4, with no clear D. V lost 0 bases and J 1 base, leaving 14 bases between the germline ends. The CDR3 is 17 residues long. CDR1 SGHRS and CDR2 YFSETQ come from the germline V gene. CDR3 nucleotides: TGCGCCAGCAGCTTGGGCCCCAACGGGCTTGCCAAAAACATTCAGTACTTC. It translates to CASSLGPNGLAKNIQYF.

V usage is TRBV28 and J usage is TRBJ2-1, with D possibly being TRBD2 (5 bases). The germline V gene encodes CDR1 MDHEN and CDR2 SYDVKM. The CDR3 is 11 amino acids. The V and J ends lost 9 bases and 6 bases respectively, with 9 bases between them. CDR3 sequence: CASLSGNEQFF. The DNA for the CDR3 is TGTGCCAGTCTGAGCGGCAATGAGCAGTTCTTC.